This T cell receptor (beta chain) was recorded in a study of blood T cell repertoires in COVID-19. Overall study context: Collection of acute and convalescent COVID-19 samples took place in the United States, Italy and Spain. From T cells, B-cell-depleted T cells, or PBMCs came the material, which was cDNA or gDNA.

The germline V and J ends were trimmed by 6 bases and 10 bases, with 12 bases remaining between them. The germline V gene has CDR1 MNHEY and CDR2 SVGAGI. The CDR3 extends over 11 amino acids. Methods used by the authors: Reference gene primer amplification gave nucleated cell count estimates. TCRdb's copy holds only in-frame clones and misses some; the assay was immunoSEQ multiplex PCR. V, J and clone size were drawn from that table, and D and trimming were deduced from the DNA. The sample has 100,000 or so clones; just under 80% are singletons. Material for sequencing was peripheral blood. This clonotype originated in a man aged 70 or older with active or convalescent COVID-19. The chain employs TRBV6-5 and TRBJ1-1, with D maybe TRBD1 (6 bases). This chain's CDR3 is CASRSTGIAFF. In nucleotides, the CDR3 is TGTGCCAGCAGATCTACAGGGATAGCTTTCTTT.